The 3 T cell receptor beta chains below were found in one sample sequenced in a study of blood T cell repertoires in COVID-19. The data were produced by immunoSEQ multiplex PCR, yet TCRdb's version contains in-frame clones alone and is incomplete. In the table there are over 200,000 clones, over 75% of which are singletons. Input material: peripheral blood. These receptor sequences come from a human donor in a cohort sampled during active COVID-19.

This clone was observed once. V usage is TRBV27 and J usage is TRBJ2-7; 9 bases match TRBD1. After removal of 7 bases from V and 5 bases from J, the junction contained 9 bases not matched to a gene. The CDR3 has 14 residues. Germline V gives CDR1 MNHEY, CDR2 SMNVEV (reference sequence). CDR3 DNA sequence: TGTGCCAGCAATCAGAGGACAGGGGCCGACGAGCAGTACTTC. The encoded protein is CASNQRTGADEQYF.

This clone was counted once. The rearrangement uses TRBV19 and TRBJ1-4; 7 nucleotides match TRBD1. CDR1 is LNHDA and CDR2 is SQIVND in the germline V gene (reference sequence). The J segment lost 8 bases and the V segment lost 1 base, leaving 13 bases of the junction unmatched. This CDR3 has 17 residues. The CDR3: CASSIAGTEFREEKLFF. The CDR3 nucleotides read TGTGCCAGTAGTATAGCCGGGACAGAGTTTAGGGAAGAAAAACTGTTTTTT.

V is TRBV27 and J is TRBJ2-7; D perhaps matches TRBD2 (5 bases). Between the trimmed V and J ends, which lost 5 bases and 0 bases, there was a span of 14 bases. From germline, CDR1 is MNHEY and CDR2 SMNVEV (reference sequence). This CDR3 spans 15 amino acids. CDR3 bases: TGTGCCAGCAGTCTTCGGGGAGCTAGCTCCTACGAGCAGTACTTC. It specifies CASSLRGASSYEQYF.